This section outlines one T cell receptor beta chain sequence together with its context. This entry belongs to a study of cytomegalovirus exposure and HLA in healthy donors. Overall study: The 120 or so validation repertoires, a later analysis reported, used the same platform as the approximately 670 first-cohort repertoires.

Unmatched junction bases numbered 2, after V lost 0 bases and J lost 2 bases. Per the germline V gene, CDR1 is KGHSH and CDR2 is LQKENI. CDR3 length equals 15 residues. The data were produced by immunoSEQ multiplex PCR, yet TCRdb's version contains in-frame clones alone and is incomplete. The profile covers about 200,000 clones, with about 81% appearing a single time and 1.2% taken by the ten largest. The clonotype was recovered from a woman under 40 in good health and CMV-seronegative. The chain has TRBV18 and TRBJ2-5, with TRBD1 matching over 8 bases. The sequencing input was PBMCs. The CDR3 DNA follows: TGTGCCAGCTCACCACCTGGACAGGGACAAGAGACCCAGTACTTC. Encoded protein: CASSPPGQGQETQYF. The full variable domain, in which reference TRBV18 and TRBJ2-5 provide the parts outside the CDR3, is NAGVMQNPRHLVRRRGQEARLRCSPMKGHSHVYWYRQLPEEGLKFMVYLQKENIIDESGMPKERFSAEFPKEGPSILRIQQVVRGDSAAYFCASSPPGQGQETQYFGPGTRLLVL.